The sequence of this TCR beta chain was determined in a study of STAT5B mutations in CD4+ large granular lymphocyte leukemia (dated by TCRdb to between 2021 and 2024). About the study as a whole: Among the healthy controls, the CDR3 'QG' motif was associated with a particular HLA allele. The study compared the TCRbeta repertoires of patients with CD4+ T-cell large granular lymphocyte leukemia against those of healthy blood donors. Flow cytometry on FACSCanto II or FACSVerse confirmed that purified fractions exceeded 95% purity among lymphocytes.

The immunoSEQ assay at survey resolution was applied to genomic DNA for sequencing of TCRbeta rearrangements. Concerning the study's data processing: A lowest detectable productive clonotype frequency of 2.59 x 10-5 was observed in the TCR sequencing data. Only productive TCRbeta rearrangements, defined as complete and in-frame sequences, were included in the analyses. Sample clonality was computed as Simpson clonality in the immunoSEQ Analyzer version 3.0. Clones were categorized by frequency as very rare, small, medium, large (1-20%) or hyperexpanded (>20%). Generation probabilities were estimated with OLGA 1.2.3, V-gene circos plots were generated with VDJtools, specificities were searched for in VDJdb, and CDR3 motifs were identified with GLIPH. The table was pulled from immuneACCESS by TCRdb, which kept in-frame rearrangements only. Such tables lose some clones; where checked, under half of the loss comes from unresolved V genes, and the rest has no known cause. The D gene and trimming were derived from the DNA, and the V and J assignments and clone size from that table. In this sample the table shows tens of thousands of clones, approximately 88% of which occur a single time. About 0.38% of the sample goes to the ten largest clones.

CDR3 length: 15 amino acids, cysteine to phenylalanine. Only CDR3 DNA is held: 45 bases, read in frame from base 1. Between the V and J ends, shortened by 2 bases and 6 bases respectively, the junction contains 13 bases. CDR1 and CDR2 are drawn from the germline V gene (reference sequence): MNHNY, SVGAGI. The healthy control group was made up of around 37 blood donors, and the Finnish Red Cross blood service supplied their buffy coats. All TCR-sequenced material derived from peripheral blood: patient blood samples and healthy donor buffy coats. Ficoll-Hypaque gradient centrifugation was used to isolate peripheral blood mononuclear cells. Magnetic purification was used to isolate CD4+ cells from the buffy coats of the healthy controls. Genomic DNA was extracted using the Gentra Puregene Cell and Tissue kit, and a Qubit 2.0 fluorometer was used to quantify it. Overall study results and their limits: The main leukemic clonotypes were found to be private to each patient, although 25% to 30% of the main leukemic clonotypes were detected at low frequency in the non-leukemic repertoires of other patients. The data were not HLA-matched, and the relatively small sample size could explain the higher clonality seen in CD4+ compared with CD8+ T-LGLL. CD4-sorted patient repertoires appeared more clonal than healthy CD4+ repertoires, and this difference persisted after removing the putative leukemic clones. TRBV06-family usage was enriched among the top patient clones (8/27) compared with healthy controls (2/35).

As for this clone: Its antigen remains undetermined. One base away there is no much larger clone; base qualities are not given.

The sequence was obtained from a human donor in good health. Sequenced input: CD4+ T cells from blood buffy coats. The sequence joins TRBV6-6 to TRBJ2-2; perhaps TRBD2 is the D gene, with 6 bases matching. CDR3 protein: CASSYRGRMAGELFF. DNA sequence: TGTGCCAGCAGTTACCGGGGGAGAATGGCCGGGGAGCTGTTTTTT.